Shown below are 8 T cell receptor beta chains from a single sample sequenced in a study of CD8 T cells in ankylosing spondylitis. Points from the study as a whole: For ankylosing spondylitis blood, a TCR beta motif of about eight highly homologous variants appeared characteristic.

TCRdb recomputed calls from the 5' RACE reads with MiXCR, one row per CDR3 protein. This table has around 770,000 distinct CDR3 sequences, around 19% appearing once. No antigens are known for them. What was sequenced was blood, either unsorted or a sorted T cell fraction (not recorded which). These receptor sequences come from a male donor with ankylosing spondylitis.

The chain is built from TRBV10-3 and TRBJ2-7; 9 bases line up with TRBD1. Germline trimming cut 2 bases from V and 5 bases from J; bases unmatched to any gene: 1. This CDR3 has 13 residues. The germline gives CDR1 ENHRY, CDR2 SYGVKD. CDR3 nucleotides: TGTGCCATCAGTGAGGGACAGGGGAACGAGCAGTACTTC. It yields the protein CAISEGQGNEQYF.

This chain links TRBV25-1 with TRBJ2-1, with 8 bases fitting TRBD2. Per germline, CDR1 MGHDK and CDR2 SYGVNS. The CDR3 totals 11 residues. J gave up 14 bases and V 5 bases, and 5 bases lay outside the gene matches. CDR3 in DNA: TGTGCCAGCAGTCCCGGGGGGGTGGAGTTCTTC. Translating gives CASSPGGVEFF.

This sequence joins TRBV7-8 and TRBJ1-2; 10 bases align to TRBD1. V gave up 3 bases and J gave up 6 bases; unmatched junction bases: 7. The CDR3 extends over 15 amino acids. Germline V lookup: CDR1 SGHVS, CDR2 FQNEAQ. The CDR3 region is CASSFETGGLDGYTF. Written as DNA, the CDR3 is TGTGCCAGCAGCTTCGAGACAGGGGGCCTGGATGGCTACACCTTC.

The sample holds a few counts of this clonotype. This chain uses TRBV11-1 with TRBJ2-3; TRBD2 aligns across 10 bases. This CDR3 has 19 residues. The junction had 14 bases not matched to a gene; V was cut back by 5 bases and J by 0 bases. The germline gives CDR1 SGHAT, CDR2 FQDESV (reference sequence). The CDR3 nucleotides are TGTGCCAGCAGCCTCGGGGCAACCGGGACTAGCGAGAGCACAGATACGCAGTATTTT. Amino acids: CASSLGATGTSESTDTQYF.

This clonotype appeared a few times. This chain uses TRBV12-3 or TRBV12-4 with TRBJ1-1, with 9 bases aligning to TRBD1. The CDR3 contains 14 residues. The J segment lost 7 bases and the V segment lost 3 bases, leaving 6 bases of the junction unmatched. As DNA, the CDR3 is TGTGCCAGCAGTTTGGGACAGGGTACTTTTGAAGCTTTCTTT. It encodes CASSLGQGTFEAFF.

This clonotype was detected a few times. The chain recombines TRBV5-6 with TRBJ1-5, with D tentatively TRBD1 (5 bases). Trimming left V 1 base short and J 7 bases short, with 12 bases between. The CDR3 is 14 amino acids. Germline V gene lookup returns CDR1 SGHDT and CDR2 YYEEEE. Here the CDR3 reads CASSLFRGDQPQHF. The DNA for the CDR3 is TGTGCCAGCAGCTTGTTCCGGGGGGACCAGCCCCAGCATTTT.

This clonotype has just a few counts. This rearrangement joins TRBV27 to TRBJ2-1, with D maybe TRBD1 (5 bases). The CDR3 is made up of 14 amino acids. V was pared by 4 bases and J by 6 bases, with 13 bases between. Germline CDR1 and CDR2: MNHEY and SMNVEV (reference sequence). The chain's CDR3 is CASSSRGAVNEQFF. The CDR3 bases are TGTGCCAGCAGTTCTAGGGGCGCGGTCAATGAGCAGTTCTTC.

The chain couples TRBV5-1 to TRBJ2-7, with 12 bases matching TRBD2. With V trimmed by 5 bases and J by 0 bases, 9 bases remained unmatched. Germline CDR1 is SGHRS and CDR2 is YFSETQ. The CDR3 runs 17 residues. The CDR3 here is CASSVASGGAASYEQYF. CDR3 in DNA: TGCGCCAGCAGTGTGGCTAGCGGGGGGGCGGCCTCCTACGAGCAGTACTTC.